Reported below is one TCR beta chain. The data were taken from a study of glioma-infiltrating T cells. There are 14 residues in the CDR3. Germline V gene sequence: CDR1 MDHEN, CDR2 SYDVKM. V lost 3 bases to trimming and J lost 3 bases, with 11 bases between them. TCR alpha and beta CDR3 regions were amplified from RNA using iRepertoire nested multiplex PCR. TCRdb called the multiplex PCR reads again in MiXCR, with one record for every CDR3 protein. The profile shows about 400,000 distinct CDR3 sequences, roughly two fifths of them singletons. Sequenced material: glioma tissue, nonneoplastic brain tissue, or PBMCs (not recorded which). The chain joins TRBV28 to TRBJ1-1; D not certain. The origin of this receptor is a human donor with low-grade glioma or glioblastoma, undergoing nonglioma brain surgery, or in good health (not recorded which). The CDR3 here is CASSFRPVDTEAFF. In DNA, the CDR3 is TGTGCCAGCAGTTTCCGTCCGGTGGACACTGAAGCTTTCTTT.